These 10 T cell receptor beta chains were all obtained from the same sample, sequenced in a study of type 1 regulatory T cells. Whole-study results and caveats: Compared with non-Tr1 cells, Tr1 cells showed a narrower TCR repertoire.

TCRdb re-called the reads through MiXCR, storing one row per CDR3 protein. The sample yields 6,000 to 6,500 distinct CDR3 sequences, roughly a third seen once. These TCRs' antigens remain unknown. The sample was cultured type 1 regulatory T (Tr1) cells, either the whole culture or a sorted fraction (not recorded which). These receptors were collected from a human donor in good health.

With regard to this clonotype: A single base separates this from a much larger clone, so it may be a read error. This chain links TRBV6-5 with TRBJ2-7, with TRBD2 matching 9 bases. The CDR3 sequence is 15 residues long. The germline gives CDR1 MNHEY, CDR2 SVGAGI. The V gene end was trimmed by 2 bases and the J gene end by 3 bases; junction bases not matched to a gene: 5. The CDR3 is CASSYETSGLYEQYF. The CDR3 DNA reads TGTGCCAGCAGTTACGAGACTAGCGGTCTCTACGAGCAGTACTTC.

As for this clonotype: One end of the junction does not line up with germline, which may come from a read error. The chain combines TRBV7-2 with TRBJ2-7; either TRBD1 or TRBD2 may supply D (5 bases each). Germline assignment: CDR1 SGHTA and CDR2 FQGNSA. The CDR3 has 14 amino acids. The CDR3 is CASSLSRGAYERYF. CDR3 bases: TGTGCCAGCAGCTTATCAAGGGGAGCCTACGAGCGGTACTTC.

On this clonotype: One base away lies a much larger clone, so this may be a sequencing read error. V gene TRBV19 combines with J gene TRBJ2-2, with D uncertain. V lost 3 bases to trimming and J lost 2 bases, with 1 base between them. The CDR3 spans 12 residues. Germline CDR1 reads LNHDA; CDR2 reads SQIVND (reference sequence). The DNA of the CDR3 is TGTGCCAGTAGTATCAACACCGGGGAGCTGTTTTTT. Protein sequence: CASSINTGELFF.

CDR3 DNA sequence: TGTGCCAGCAGTGATTTCCAGCGGGTCACAGATACGCAGTATTTT. Translating gives CASSDFQRVTDTQYF. The chain has TRBV2 and TRBJ2-3; a weak D match, TRBD2 (6 bases). Germline V gene lookup returns CDR1 SNHLY and CDR2 FYNNEI. V dropped 3 bases and J dropped 2 bases, with 12 bases sitting between them. The CDR3 loop spans 15 amino acids.

As to this clonotype: The conserved final phenylalanine or tryptophan is absent from the CDR3, which likely points to a read error. No DNA is shown, since the ends of the CDR3 on it are uncertain; the CDR3 is the one TCRdb lists. The V call is TRBV20-1, the J call TRBJ2-7; the table assigns TRBD1, which was not confirmed against the DNA. Germline CDR1 is DFQATT and CDR2 is SNEGSKA (reference sequence). The CDR3 numbers 15 amino acids, ends counted. CDR3 residues: CSARSLSGTGGPPII.

This clonotype was recorded many times. V is TRBV3-1 and J is TRBJ2-5, with TRBD2 matching 14 bases. V trimming: 4 bases; J trimming: 4 bases; junction bases outside the gene matches: 5. The CDR3 covers 16 residues. The germline gives CDR1 LGHDT, CDR2 YNNKEL (reference sequence). In DNA form, the CDR3 reads TGTGCCAGCAGCCCAGGGACTAGCGGGAGATCAGAGACCCAGTACTTC. Amino acid sequence: CASSPGTSGRSETQYF.

The table lists this clonotype with a few counts. This chain joins TRBV12-5 and TRBJ2-1; 16 nucleotides match TRBD2. The CDR3 sequence is 18 residues long. The germline V gene has CDR1 LGHNT and CDR2 FRNRAP. Germline trimming cut 6 bases from V and 9 bases from J; bases unmatched to any gene: 14. The CDR3 DNA follows: TGTGCTAGTGGCTCGGGACTAGCGGGAGGGCCTGGGGCGGGTGAGCAGTTCTTC. Encoded protein: CASGSGLAGGPGAGEQFF.

This chain links TRBV6-1 with TRBJ1-4, with D perhaps TRBD1 (6 bases). The CDR3 is made up of 14 amino acids. The germline V gene encodes CDR1 MNHNS and CDR2 SASEGT. Trimming removed 8 bases at V and 5 bases at J, with 15 bases between. The DNA for the CDR3 is TGTGCCAGCGGGTCGGGGGCACGGAATGAAAAACTGTTTTTT. Translating it yields CASGSGARNEKLFF.

A remark on this clonotype: This may be a read error, as it is one base from a much larger clone. The genes are TRBV6-1 and TRBJ2-2; TRBD2 matches 13 bases. This CDR3 has 15 amino acids. Germline V CDR1 and CDR2: MNHNS, SASEGT. V gave up 5 bases and J gave up 9 bases; unmatched junction bases: 6. CDR3 residues: CASSPGLAGTRELFF. DNA for the CDR3: TGTGCCAGCAGTCCGGGACTAGCGGGAACCCGGGAGCTGTTTTTT.

In its sample, this clonotype ranks as medium-sized. The gene calls are TRBV9 and TRBJ2-2; D ambiguous. CDR1 is SGDLS and CDR2 is YYNGEE in the germline V gene. The CDR3 spans 16 residues. Deletions cut 0 bases from V and 5 bases from J, with 14 bases between. The CDR3, as DNA: TGTGCCAGCAGCGTAGCTGGTACCTATAGAACCGGGGAGCTGTTTTTT. Its translation: CASSVAGTYRTGELFF.